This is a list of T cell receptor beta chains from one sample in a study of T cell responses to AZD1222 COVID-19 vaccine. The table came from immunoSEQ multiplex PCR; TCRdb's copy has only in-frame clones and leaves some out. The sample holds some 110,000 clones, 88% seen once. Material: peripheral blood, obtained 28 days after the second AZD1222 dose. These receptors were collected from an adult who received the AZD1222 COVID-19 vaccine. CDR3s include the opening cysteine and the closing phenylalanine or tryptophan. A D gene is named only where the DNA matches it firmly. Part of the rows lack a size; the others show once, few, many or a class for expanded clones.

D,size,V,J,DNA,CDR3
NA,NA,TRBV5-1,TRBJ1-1,TGCGCCAGCGCTTTCGAGGCCCGGGGCACTGAAGCTTTCTTT,CASAFEARGTEAFF
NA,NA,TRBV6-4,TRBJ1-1,TGTGCCAGCAGTAGGGAGGAGAACACTGAAGCTTTCTTT,CASSREENTEAFF
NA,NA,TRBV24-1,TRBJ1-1,TGTGCCACCAGTGATTTGGAGAGGACTGAAGCTTTCTTT,CATSDLERTEAFF
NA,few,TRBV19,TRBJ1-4,TGTGCCAGTAGCCCCAGACGGAAAACTAATGAAAAACTGTTTTTT,CASSPRRKTNEKLFF
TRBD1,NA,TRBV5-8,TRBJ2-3,TGTGCCAGCAGCAAGGGGACAGGAGGAGGCCCAGATACGCAGTATTTT,CASSKGTGGGPDTQYF
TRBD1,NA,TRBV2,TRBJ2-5,TGTGCCGGGGGACAGGGTATCCTGGCCCAGTACTTC,CAGGQGILAQYF
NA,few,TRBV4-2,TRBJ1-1,TGTGCCAGCAGCCAAGATCTTGAGAACACTGAAGCTTTCTTT,CASSQDLENTEAFF
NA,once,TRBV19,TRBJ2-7,TGTGCCAGTAGTATAGCATCCACTACGGGGGAGCAGTACTTC,CASSIASTTGEQYF
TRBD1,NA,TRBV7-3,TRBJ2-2,TGTGCCAGCAGCTTAATACAGGGGGCCGGGGAGCTGTTTTTT,CASSLIQGAGELFF
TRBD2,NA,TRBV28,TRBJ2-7,TGTGCCAGCAGTAGCGGGAGCCTACCTTCCTACGAGCAGTACTTC,CASSSGSLPSYEQYF
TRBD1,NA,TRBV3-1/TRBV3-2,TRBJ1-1,TGTGCCAGCAGGGACAGGGGAAACACTGAAGCTTTCTTT,CASRDRGNTEAFF
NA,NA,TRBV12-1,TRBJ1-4,TGTGCCAGCAGCATGGGGGGCGCAGGTGCAACTAATGAAAAACTGTTTTTT,CASSMGGAGATNEKLFF
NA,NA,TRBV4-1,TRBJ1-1,TGCGCCAGCAGCCGGACCATGGGGGTAGGGACTGAAGCTTTCTTT,CASSRTMGVGTEAFF
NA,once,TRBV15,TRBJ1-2,TGTGCCACCAGCCCCCGGGGCGCATCTGACTATGGCTACACCTTC,CATSPRGASDYGYTF
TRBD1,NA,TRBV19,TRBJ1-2,TGTGCCAGTAGTCCCGGCCTGGACAGGCGGAGTTATGGCTACACCTTC,CASSPGLDRRSYGYTF
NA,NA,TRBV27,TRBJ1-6,TGTGCCAGCAGTTTGGGGGGCGGGGATAATTCACCCCTCCACTTT,CASSLGGGDNSPLHF
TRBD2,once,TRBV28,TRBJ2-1,TGTGCCAGCACCACTAGCGGGAGGGACAATGAGCAGTTCTTC,CASTTSGRDNEQFF
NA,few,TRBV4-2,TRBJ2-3,TGTGCCAGCAGCCAAGTTGGAGGAAGCACAGATACGCAGTATTTT,CASSQVGGSTDTQYF
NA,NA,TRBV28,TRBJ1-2,TGTGCCAGTATCACCCGATATGGCTACACCTTC,CASITRYGYTF
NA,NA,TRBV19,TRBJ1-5,TGTGCCAGTAGTCTGGAGACAAGGCCCCTGGCCCAGCATTTT,CASSLETRPLAQHF
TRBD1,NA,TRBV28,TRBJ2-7,TGTGCCAGCACCCTCGACAGGGCCAACGAGCAGTACTTC,CASTLDRANEQYF
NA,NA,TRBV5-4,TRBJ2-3,TGTGCCAGCAGCTTGGCGGGGGGCACAGATACGCAGTATTTT,CASSLAGGTDTQYF